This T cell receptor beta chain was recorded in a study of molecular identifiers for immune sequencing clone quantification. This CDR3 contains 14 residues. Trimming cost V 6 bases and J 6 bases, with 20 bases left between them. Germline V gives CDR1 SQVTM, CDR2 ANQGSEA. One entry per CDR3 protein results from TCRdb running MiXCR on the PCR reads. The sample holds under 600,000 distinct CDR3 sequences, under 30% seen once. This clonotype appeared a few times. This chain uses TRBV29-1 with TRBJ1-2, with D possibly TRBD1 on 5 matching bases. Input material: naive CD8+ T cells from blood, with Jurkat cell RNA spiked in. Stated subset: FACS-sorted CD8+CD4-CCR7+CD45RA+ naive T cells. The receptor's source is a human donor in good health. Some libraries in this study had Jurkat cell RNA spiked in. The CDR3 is CSVFGSEGTHGYTF. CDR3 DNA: TGCAGCGTCTTTGGGTCCGAAGGGACCCATGGCTACACCTTC.